This entry features one T cell receptor (beta chain) sequence. The target antigen is unknown. The data derive from a study of cytomegalovirus exposure and HLA in healthy donors. Findings and limits, study-wide: A later analysis, which compared TCR beta chains of equal frequency, found the HLA-associated ones more clonally expanded.

PCR used 60 Vbeta primers and 13 Jbeta primers. Per the study methods: About 10 million shared chains were among the roughly 78 million unique TCR beta chains that a later analysis counted. The protocol was immunoSEQ multiplex PCR, while the TCRdb copy is restricted to in-frame clones and leaves out a portion. D and trimming come from the DNA, and the V and J calls and clone size come from that table. The sample carries roughly 150,000 clones, 75% recorded once. V lost 7 bases and J lost 5, with 15 bases in between. The CDR3 runs 14 residues. Per the germline V gene, CDR1 is MNHNS and CDR2 is SASEGT. The chain links TRBV6-1 to TRBJ2-1, with D possibly being TRBD1 (6 bases). This receptor was obtained from a man aged 25-45 years in good health and CMV-seronegative. Sequenced: PBMCs. As DNA, the CDR3 is TGTGCCAGCAAGGGGACACCGGCCGACAATGAGCAGTTCTTC. Translating it yields CASKGTPADNEQFF.